This TCR beta chain was retrieved from a study of a mutant IDH1 vaccine in newly diagnosed glioma. For the study at large: Before enrollment, the patients had been treated with radiotherapy alone, temozolomide alone, or both together. Most of them had received both.

This clone was recorded a few times. The antigen is unknown. Regarding time point: week 5, during vaccination. What each vaccine dose contained was 300 ug of mutant IDH1 20-mer peptide, accompanied by topical imiquimod. Astrocytomas found in donors were new, WHO grade 3 or 4, IDH1-mutant and ATRX-lost. The repertoire was sequenced with immunoSEQ multiplex PCR; TCRdb's copy has only in-frame clones and lacks some. The table lists fewer than 35,000 clones, over 50% of them singletons. The CDR3 spans 19 residues. The germline V gene has CDR1 LNHNV and CDR2 YYDKDF (reference sequence). Trimming pared 4 bases from V and 3 bases from J, leaving 26 bases between.

This TCR was sampled from a woman younger than 30 with glioma. Sample: PBMCs, taken from a glioma patient whose treatment included an IDH1 peptide vaccine. The chain recombines TRBV15 with TRBJ2-3; either TRBD1 or TRBD2 may supply D (6 bases each). This CDR3 is CATSTTRRGSLYGTDTQYF. The CDR3 region has the DNA TGTGCCACCAGCACTACCAGGAGGGGGAGCCTTTATGGAACAGATACGCAGTATTTT.